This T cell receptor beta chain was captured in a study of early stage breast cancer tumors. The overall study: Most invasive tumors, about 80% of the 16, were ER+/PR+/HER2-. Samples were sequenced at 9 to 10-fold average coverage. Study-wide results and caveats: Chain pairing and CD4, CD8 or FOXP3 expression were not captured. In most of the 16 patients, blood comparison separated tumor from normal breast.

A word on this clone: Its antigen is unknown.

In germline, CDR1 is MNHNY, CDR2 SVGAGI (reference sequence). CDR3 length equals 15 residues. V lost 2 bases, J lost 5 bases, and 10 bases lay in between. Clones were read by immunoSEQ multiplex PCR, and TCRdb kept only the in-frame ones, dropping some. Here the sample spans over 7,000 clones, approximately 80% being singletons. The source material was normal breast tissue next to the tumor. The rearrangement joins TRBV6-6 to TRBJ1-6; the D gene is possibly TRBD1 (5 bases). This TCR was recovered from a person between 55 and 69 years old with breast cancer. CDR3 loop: CASSYAGTHNSPLHF. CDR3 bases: TGTGCCAGCAGTTACGCCGGGACTCATAATTCACCCCTCCACTTT.